The entry below gives a single TCR beta chain sequence along with its context. The record originates from a study of cytomegalovirus exposure and HLA in healthy donors. Study details: The Caucasian-associated ancestry cluster held about 80% of 300 to 450 genotyped donors.

Germline CDR1 SGHRS, CDR2 YFSETQ. The length of the CDR3 is 17 residues. Vbeta (60) and Jbeta (13) primers were used in the PCR. Repertoires were generated with immunoSEQ multiplex PCR, while TCRdb's copy carries only in-frame clones and drops some. Its listing shows approximately 110,000 clones. V and J are TRBV5-1 and TRBJ2-5; the match to TRBD1 covers 11 bases. The J call may be wrong; the DNA end is better matched by TRBJ2-7. Material: PBMCs. The sequence was obtained from a man aged 18 to 30 in good health and CMV-seronegative. The CDR3 nucleotides read TGCGCCAGCAGCAGGACAGGGGGCGGGGGGGGCTCCTACGAGCAGTACTTC. It encodes CASSRTGGGGGSYEQYF.